This entry features one T cell receptor beta chain sequence. The data belong to a study of T cell changes during pregnancy in multiple sclerosis. TCRdb keeps only in-frame clones here, not all; method: immunoSEQ multiplex PCR. The sample yields tens of thousands of clones, 88% seen once. This clonotype originated in a female donor in good health, enrolled as a control in a pregnancy study. The sample consisted of peripheral blood, taken in the first trimester of pregnancy.

The CDR3 coding sequence is TGTGCCAGCAGCTTGATGGTTTCGAGCACTGAAGCTTTCTTT. The encoded protein is CASSLMVSSTEAFF. V and J are TRBV11-2 and TRBJ1-1; D gene uncertain. The CDR3 has 14 amino acids. Trimming removed 3 bases at V and 4 bases at J, with 12 bases between. CDR1 SGHAT and CDR2 FQNNGV come from the germline V gene. Full variable domain (rest looked up from reference TRBV11-2 and TRBJ1-1): EAGVAQSPRYKIIEKRQSVAFWCNPISGHATLYWYQQILGQGPKLLIQFQNNGVVDDSQLPKDRFSAERLKGVDSTLKIQPAKLEDSAVYLCASSLMVSSTEAFFGQGTRLTVV.